The clone carrying this T cell receptor beta chain was detected only a few times. TCRdb passed the RT-PCR reads through MiXCR, listing each CDR3 protein once. The sample contains about 680,000 distinct CDR3 sequences, 13% to 15% of which appear only once. CDR1 is DFQATT and CDR2 is SNEGSKA in the germline V gene (reference sequence). This CDR3 is built from 14 residues. V gave up 0 bases and J gave up 3 bases, with 11 bases separating them. The chain links TRBV20-1 to TRBJ2-5; perhaps TRBD1 as D (6 bases). Sequenced input: memory CD4+ T cells from blood. The TCR sequence derives from a female donor in good health, serving as a healthy control. CDR3 DNA sequence: TGCAGTGCTAGAGATTGGGGGCTTAAAGAGACCCAGTACTTC. It translates to CSARDWGLKETQYF.